The 4 T cell receptor beta chains reported below all come from one sample, sequenced in a study of T cell responses to AZD1222 COVID-19 vaccine (dated by TCRdb to the early 2020s). Libraries were made using the immunoSEQ multiplex PCR assay. The immuneACCESS repertoire file appears here via TCRdb, limited to in-frame rearrangements. These files lack a portion of the clones; in checked studies, under half of the deficit traces to unresolved V genes, and the cause of the others is not known. The sample table lists over 150,000 clones, 87% of them with a count of one. Clones ranked in the top ten supply about 1% of the sample. This specimen's time point label, per the study, means: about 28 days (+/-7) after the second vaccine dose. The starting material was peripheral blood, obtained 28 days after the second AZD1222 dose. These receptors came from an adult who received the AZD1222 COVID-19 vaccine.

The V gene is TRBV3-1 (or the pseudogene TRBV3-2), the J gene TRBJ1-2; TRBD1 matches at 7 bases. The CDR3 sequence is 14 residues long. Germline CDR1 LGHDT, CDR2 YNNKEL (reference sequence). Trimming cost V 3 bases and J 4 bases; bases outside gene matches: 5. Here the CDR3 reads CASSQAGGVYGYTF. The CDR3 coding sequence is TGTGCCAGCAGCCAGGCAGGGGGTGTCTATGGCTACACCTTC.

The chain is built from TRBV5-1 and TRBJ2-7; 12 nucleotides line up with TRBD1. The germline V gene encodes CDR1 SGHRS and CDR2 YFSETQ. V gave up 3 bases and J gave up 2 bases; unmatched junction bases: 9. The CDR3 sequence is 17 residues long. CDR3 nucleotide sequence: TGCGCCAGCAGCTCCGGGACAGGGGGCGTAGAGGCCTACGAGCAGTACTTC. Its protein product is CASSSGTGGVEAYEQYF.

V usage is TRBV6-2 or TRBV6-3 and J usage is TRBJ1-6; D is unresolved. The V end lost 1 base, the J end lost 10 bases, and 5 bases lay between the germline ends. Per the germline V gene, CDR1 is MNHEY and CDR2 is SVGEGT. CDR3 length: 12 residues. The CDR3 protein is CASSYWESPLHF. The CDR3 region has the DNA TGTGCCAGCAGTTACTGGGAATCACCCCTCCACTTT.

The gene calls are TRBV3-1 (or the pseudogene TRBV3-2) and TRBJ2-2; TRBD1 aligns across 7 bases. The CDR3 consists of 14 residues. V gave up 7 bases and J gave up 6 bases; unmatched junction bases: 8. Germline CDR1 LGHDT, CDR2 YNNKEL (reference sequence). The CDR3 DNA sequence: TGTGCCAGCAAAGGGTCGACAGGGTCCGGGGAGCTGTTTTTT. It specifies CASKGSTGSGELFF.